This T cell receptor beta chain was sequenced for a study of T cells in localized non-small cell lung cancer. Germline CDR1 reads SGHTA; CDR2 reads FQGTGA. This CDR3 is built from 12 residues. V was clipped by 3 bases and J by 7 bases, with 7 bases between them. Study-wide results and limits: A median approximately 61 of the top 100 tumor clones appeared in adjacent lung.

Concerning this clone: Its specificity is unknown. The sample has other DNA sequences that encode this CDR3 too.

The table came from immunoSEQ multiplex PCR; TCRdb's copy has only in-frame clones and leaves some out. The table lists more than 15,000 clones, around 89% of them singletons. The chain carries TRBV7-3 and TRBJ2-1; no reliable D call. The sequenced sample was peripheral blood, obtained before any cancer treatment. This TCR came from a man aged 40 to 70 with stage I lung adenocarcinoma. As DNA, the CDR3 is TGTGCCAGCAGCTTTAGTGGGAATGAGCAGTTCTTC. It is translated as CASSFSGNEQFF. Full variable domain (remainder filled in from reference TRBV7-3 and TRBJ2-1): GAGVSQTPSNKVTEKGKYVELRCDPISGHTALYWYRQSLGQGPEFLIYFQGTGAADDSGLPNDRFFAVRPEGSVSTLKIQRTERGDSAVYLCASSFSGNEQFFGPGTRLTVL.